Below, 25 T cell receptor beta chains from the same sample are listed, as sequenced in a study of blood T cells in healthy people across ages. A second PCR of about 7 to 12 cycles used a sample-barcoded 5' primer and a J-beta primer mix. Using its own MiXCR run on the 5' RACE reads, TCRdb lists one record per CDR3 protein. Among around 990,000 distinct CDR3 sequences listed, roughly two fifths were seen once. What was sequenced was blood. These TCRs come from a man between 18 and 29 years old in good health.

The chain carries TRBV9 and TRBJ2-5; the match to TRBD2 covers 10 bases. Germline CDR1 is SGDLS and CDR2 is YYNGEE. The CDR3 is made up of 15 amino acids. The ends lost 2 bases at V and 2 bases at J; junction bases unmatched: 3. CDR3 sequence reads: CASSVLLAGQETQYF. DNA of the CDR3: TGTGCCAGCAGCGTTTTACTAGCGGGACAAGAGACCCAGTACTTC. Based on the CDR3 plus reference TRBV9 and TRBJ2-5, the full variable domain is DSGVTQTPKHLITATGQRVTLRCSPRSGDLSVYWYQQSLDQGLQFLIQYYNGEERAKGNILERFSAQQFPDLHSELNLSSLELGDSALYFCASSVLLAGQETQYFGPGTRLLVL.

The chain joins TRBV7-9 to TRBJ2-6; no firm D call. V was clipped by 5 bases and J by 1 base, with 9 bases between them. Germline V gene lookup returns CDR1 SEHNR and CDR2 FQNEAQ (reference sequence). CDR3 length: 15 residues. The CDR3 DNA sequence: TGTGCCAGCAGCCTCCTTCAGTCTGGGGCCAACGTCCTGACTTTC. Encoded protein: CASSLLQSGANVLTF.

This clonotype was observed a handful of times. The chain recombines TRBV12-3 or TRBV12-4 with TRBJ2-1, with D tentatively TRBD2 (6 bases). Trimming left V 8 bases short and J 1 base short, with 21 bases between. The CDR3 totals 17 residues. CDR3 sequence reads: CASRPEPDYKSYNEQFF. In DNA form, the CDR3 reads TGTGCCAGCCGTCCCGAACCGGACTATAAATCCTACAATGAGCAGTTCTTC.

The chain employs TRBV14 and TRBJ2-3, with 8 bases that match TRBD1. The V and J ends lost 2 bases and 1 base, in that order; junction bases with no gene match: 17. Germline-derived CDR1 and CDR2 are SGHDN and FVKESK. CDR3 length equals 20 residues. The CDR3 sequence is CASSQRTGRFVRGRTDTQYF. The CDR3 DNA sequence: TGTGCCAGCAGCCAACGGACAGGGCGTTTTGTTCGGGGGCGCACAGATACGCAGTATTTT.

This clonotype appeared a few times. Germline is not matched at one junction end, which may reflect a read error. The V gene is TRBV6-2 or TRBV6-3, the J gene TRBJ1-2; D unresolved. The germline CDR1 and CDR2 sequences are MNHEY and SVGEGT. The CDR3 has 14 amino acids. CDR3 region: CASNTRRPNYGYTF. Here the CDR3 DNA reads TGTGCCAGCAACACGCGGCGACCTAACTATGGCTACACCTTT.

This clonotype turned up a few times. The chain uses TRBV4-2 and TRBJ2-4; no definite D call. The CDR3 extends over 15 amino acids. The germline V gene encodes CDR1 LGHNA and CDR2 YNFKEQ. V lost 0 bases to trimming and J lost 2 bases, with 8 bases between them. DNA of the CDR3: TGTGCCAGCAGCCAAGATGTGGGGTCCAAAAACATTCAGTACTTC. It specifies CASSQDVGSKNIQYF.

This clonotype has more than one count but fewer than ten. V is TRBV7-8 and J is TRBJ2-3; D assignment may be TRBD1 or TRBD2 (6 bases each). CDR1 SGHVS and CDR2 FQNEAQ come from the germline V gene. The length of the CDR3 is 15 residues. V was shortened by 5 bases and J by 2 bases, with 14 bases between the two germline ends. Written as DNA, the CDR3 is TGTGCCAGCAGCGCCGACGGGGGACACACAGATACGCAGTATTTT. Protein: CASSADGGHTDTQYF.

This clonotype was seen a handful of times. The CDR3 spells CASSLDRGQSEKLFF. Written as DNA, the CDR3 is TGTGCCAGCAGCTTAGACAGGGGGCAGAGTGAAAAACTGTTTTTT. V gene TRBV7-9 combines with J gene TRBJ1-4; TRBD1 aligns across 9 bases. With V trimmed by 1 base and J by 7 bases, 4 bases remained unmatched. This CDR3 contains 15 residues. Germline CDR1 SEHNR, CDR2 FQNEAQ (reference sequence). Drawing the rest from reference TRBV7-9 and TRBJ1-4, the complete variable domain is DTGVSQNPRHKITKRGQNVTFRCDPISEHNRLYWYRQTLGQGPEFLTYFQNEAQLEKSRLLSDRFSAERPKGSFSTLEIQRTEQGDSAMYLCASSLDRGQSEKLFFGSGTQLSVL.

This clonotype came up many times. The chain is built from TRBV4-1 and TRBJ2-5; D remains unclear. The CDR3 is 15 residues long. Trimming pared 0 bases from V and 4 bases from J, leaving 12 bases between. The germline V gene has CDR1 MGHRA and CDR2 YSYEKL. In nucleotides, the CDR3 is TGCGCCAGCAGCCAAGAGGGTTTGGCTTCAGAGACCCAGTACTTC. Protein sequence: CASSQEGLASETQYF.

This clonotype was counted only a few times. The gene calls are TRBV12-3 or TRBV12-4 and TRBJ1-2; possibly TRBD1 for D (5 bases). This CDR3 region has 16 residues. V lost 0 bases and J 7 bases, leaving 18 bases between the germline ends. The CDR3 DNA follows: TGTGCCAGCAGTTTAGCGATGCTGAGGGGCAGGAGTGGCTACACCTTC. It translates to CASSLAMLRGRSGYTF.

This chain joins TRBV9 and TRBJ1-1, with a possible D match to TRBD1 (5 bases). The CDR3 runs 14 residues. Per the germline V gene, CDR1 is SGDLS and CDR2 is YYNGEE. The V end was cut by 0 bases, the J end by 4 bases, with 10 bases between. The CDR3 coding sequence is TGTGCCAGCAGCGTAGTGGCAGGGACCACTGAAGCTTTCTTT. Translating gives CASSVVAGTTEAFF.

This clonotype was counted ten times or more. This rearrangement joins TRBV6-2 or TRBV6-3 to TRBJ2-7; D unclear. Per germline, CDR1 MNHEY and CDR2 SVGEGT. The length of the CDR3 is 12 residues. V was pared by 6 bases and J by 0 bases, with 6 bases between. The DNA of the CDR3 is TGTGCCAGCAGCCGCAACTCCTACGAGCAGTACTTC. Its translation is CASSRNSYEQYF.

The V call is TRBV20-1, the J call TRBJ1-1; no definite D call. Trimming removed 6 bases from V and 11 bases from J, with 16 bases in between. The CDR3 has 11 amino acids. Per the germline V gene, CDR1 is DFQATT and CDR2 is SNEGSKA (reference sequence). As DNA, the CDR3 is TGCAGTGCGATCGAAGGGTCCGAGGCTTTCTTT. This encodes CSAIEGSEAFF.

This chain links TRBV25-1 with TRBJ1-6, with unresolved D. The V end was cut by 3 bases, the J end by 2 bases, with 14 bases between. The CDR3 extends over 17 amino acids. The germline gives CDR1 MGHDK, CDR2 SYGVNS. The CDR3 DNA sequence: TGTGCCAGCAGTGATTACGTGGATACGACCTATAATTCACCCCTCCACTTT. It is translated as CASSDYVDTTYNSPLHF. Looking up the rest from reference TRBV25-1 and TRBJ1-6 gives the full variable domain: EADIYQTPRYLVIGTGKKITLECSQTMGHDKMYWYQQDPGMELHLIHYSYGVNSTEKGDLSSESTVSRIRTEHFPLTLESARPSHTSQYLCASSDYVDTTYNSPLHFGNGTRLTVT.

This clonotype was seen ten or more times. The V gene is TRBV6-1, the J gene TRBJ1-2; unclear D gene. V lost 6 bases and J 8 bases, leaving 7 bases between the germline ends. Germline CDR1 MNHNS, CDR2 SASEGT. There are 10 residues in the CDR3. DNA of the CDR3: TGTGCCAGCAGCCGTCGAGGCTACACCTTC. It specifies CASSRRGYTF.

The chain combines TRBV9 with TRBJ2-5; D tentatively fits TRBD1 or TRBD2 (5 bases each). CDR3 size: 15 residues. The V end lost 0 bases, the J end lost 2 bases, and 11 bases lay between the germline ends. Germline CDR1 and CDR2: SGDLS and YYNGEE. Here the CDR3 DNA reads TGTGCCAGCAGCGTAGCTGGGGGTCTTCAAGAGACCCAGTACTTC. This translates into CASSVAGGLQETQYF.

The chain links TRBV5-1 to TRBJ2-3, with no clear D. The CDR3 spans 14 residues. The germline V and J ends were trimmed by 4 bases and 5 bases, with 14 bases remaining between them. The V gene's germline CDR1 is SGHRS and CDR2 YFSETQ. The CDR3 sequence is CASSVASLEDTQYF. CDR3 bases: TGCGCCAGCAGCGTCGCTAGTTTAGAAGATACGCAGTATTTT.

This clonotype occurred a few times. The V and J genes are TRBV7-2 and TRBJ2-1; D possibly matches TRBD1 or TRBD2 (5 bases each). V was cut by 7 bases and J by 8 bases, with 21 bases left in between. The CDR3 runs to 15 residues. The germline V gene has CDR1 SGHTA and CDR2 FQGNSA. CDR3 DNA sequence: TGTGCCAGCACCCATAGGACTGAGGGGCATTATGAGCAGTTCTTC. It yields the protein CASTHRTEGHYEQFF.

The sample holds one count of this clonotype. One junction end does not reproduce the germline sequence, and a read error may be involved. V usage is TRBV6-5 and J usage is TRBJ2-1; TRBD1 matches 7 bases. Germline CDR1 is MNHEY and CDR2 is SVGAGI. The CDR3 spans 14 residues. The CDR3 loop reads CANSRQGDYNEQFF. CDR3 DNA sequence: TGTGCCAACAGTCGACAGGGTGACTACAATGAGCAGTTCTTC.

The chain carries TRBV9 and TRBJ1-2; unclear D gene. The CDR3 consists of 12 residues. V shed 4 bases and J shed 9 bases, with 13 bases lying between them. Germline loops: CDR1 SGDLS, CDR2 YYNGEE. The CDR3 sequence: CASSSRVGSYTF. The CDR3 DNA reads as TGTGCCAGCAGCAGCCGGGTAGGGAGCTACACCTTC.

This rearrangement joins TRBV25-1 to TRBJ1-1, with D unresolved. Germline lookup yields CDR1 MGHDK and CDR2 SYGVNS. V shed 5 bases and J shed 1 base, with 14 bases lying between them. CDR3 length: 15 amino acids. CDR3 sequence (DNA): TGTGCCAGCAGTACTCTATCGACGGGGAACACTGAAGCTTTCTTT. It specifies CASSTLSTGNTEAFF.

The chain joins TRBV29-1 to TRBJ1-1; 9 nucleotides line up with TRBD1. Germline lookup yields CDR1 SQVTM and CDR2 ANQGSEA. The CDR3 loop spans 14 amino acids. Trimming cost V 7 bases and J 5 bases; bases outside gene matches: 11. The CDR3 sequence: CSAATGGTGTEAFF. The DNA of the CDR3 is TGCAGCGCCGCAACAGGGGGCACGGGGACTGAAGCTTTCTTT.

The V and J genes are TRBV4-1 and TRBJ2-7; possible D gene TRBD2, 6 bases. Germline CDR1 MGHRA, CDR2 YSYEKL. The length of the CDR3 is 14 residues. The V end was cut by 2 bases, the J end by 3 bases, with 11 bases between. The CDR3 spells CASSQFPDYYEQYF. Here the CDR3 DNA reads TGCGCCAGCAGCCAATTCCCGGACTACTACGAGCAGTACTTC.

The rearrangement joins TRBV6-6 to TRBJ2-1; 7 nucleotides line up with TRBD1. The V gene end was trimmed by 6 bases and the J gene end by 10 bases; junction bases not matched to a gene: 15. The germline gives CDR1 MNHNY, CDR2 SVGAGI (reference sequence). The CDR3 runs to 15 residues. The CDR3 DNA reads TGTGCCAGCAGACCTGCGACAGGGACCTCCTACGAGCAGTTCTTC. This gives the protein CASRPATGTSYEQFF.

The chain links TRBV4-3 to TRBJ2-1, with TRBD2 identical over 9 bases. Germline V gene lookup returns CDR1 LGHNA and CDR2 YSLEER. V lost 1 base and J lost 6; bases outside the gene matches: 4. The CDR3 loop spans 15 amino acids. This CDR3 reads CASSQGTLAGNEQFF. The CDR3 DNA sequence: TGCGCCAGCAGCCAAGGGACACTAGCGGGCAATGAGCAGTTCTTC.